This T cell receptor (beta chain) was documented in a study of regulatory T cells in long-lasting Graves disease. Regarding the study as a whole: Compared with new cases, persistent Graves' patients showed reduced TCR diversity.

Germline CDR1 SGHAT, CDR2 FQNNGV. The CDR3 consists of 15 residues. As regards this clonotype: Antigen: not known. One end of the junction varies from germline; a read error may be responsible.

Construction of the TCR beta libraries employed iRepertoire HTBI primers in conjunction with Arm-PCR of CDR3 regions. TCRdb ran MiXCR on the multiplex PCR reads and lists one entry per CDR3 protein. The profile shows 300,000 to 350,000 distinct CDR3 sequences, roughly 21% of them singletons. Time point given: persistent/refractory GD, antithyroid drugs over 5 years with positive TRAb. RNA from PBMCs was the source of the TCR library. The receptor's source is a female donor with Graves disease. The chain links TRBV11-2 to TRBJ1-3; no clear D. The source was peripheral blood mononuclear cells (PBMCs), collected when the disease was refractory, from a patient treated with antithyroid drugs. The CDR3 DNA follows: TGTGCCAGCAGCTTCGGCACGGCACTTGGACACACCATATATTTT. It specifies CASSFGTALGHTIYF.